A selection of T cell receptor beta chains follows, all from one sample in a study of CD8+ T cells in alopecia areata. The table came from immunoSEQ multiplex PCR; TCRdb's copy has only in-frame clones and leaves some out. The sample has 200,000 or so clones, less than 45% seen once. Sequencing used CD4+ T cells sorted from blood, obtained at approximately week 30, from a patient treated with tofacitinib. The receptors were sampled from a human donor with alopecia areata. Each CDR3 is given with its conserved first and last residue. The D gene is left open where the match is weak. Expanded clones are given a class, and other clones once, few, many or no size at all.

CDR3 protein: CSVAETYEQYF; CDR3 DNA: TGCAGCGTTGCGGAGACCTACGAGCAGTACTTC; clone size: -; V gene: TRBV29-1; J gene: TRBJ2-7; D gene: -
CDR3 protein: CASSLNWQGRSPLHF; CDR3 DNA: TGTGCCAGCAGTTTAAACTGGCAGGGACGATCACCCCTCCACTTT; clone size: few; V gene: TRBV6-5; J gene: TRBJ1-6; D gene: -
CDR3 protein: CASRKTGNYGYTF; CDR3 DNA: TGTGCCAGCAGGAAAACAGGGAACTATGGCTACACCTTC; clone size: once; V gene: TRBV2; J gene: TRBJ1-2; D gene: -
CDR3 protein: CASSLGIGLKETQYF; CDR3 DNA: TGCGCCAGCAGCTTGGGGATAGGGTTGAAGGAGACCCAGTACTTC; clone size: -; V gene: TRBV5-1; J gene: TRBJ2-5; D gene: -
CDR3 protein: CASSSGQGIGELFF; CDR3 DNA: TGTGCCAGCAGCTCGGGACAGGGGATCGGGGAGCTGTTTTTT; clone size: -; V gene: TRBV13; J gene: TRBJ2-2; D gene: TRBD1
CDR3 protein: CASSARAEQFF; CDR3 DNA: TGTGCCAGCAGTGCCCGCGCGGAGCAGTTCTTC; clone size: -; V gene: TRBV2; J gene: TRBJ2-1; D gene: -
CDR3 protein: CSVGDFYGYTF; CDR3 DNA: TGCAGCGTAGGGGACTTCTATGGCTACACCTTC; clone size: few; V gene: TRBV29-1; J gene: TRBJ1-2; D gene: -
CDR3 protein: CASSVAPSGRAGADTQYF; CDR3 DNA: TGTGCCAGCAGCGTCGCCCCTAGCGGGAGGGCCGGGGCAGATACGCAGTATTTT; clone size: -; V gene: TRBV9; J gene: TRBJ2-3; D gene: TRBD2
CDR3 protein: CAWRVAGSSYEQYF; CDR3 DNA: TGTGCCTGGAGAGTAGCGGGGAGCTCCTACGAGCAGTACTTC; clone size: -; V gene: TRBV30; J gene: TRBJ2-7; D gene: TRBD2
CDR3 protein: CASSRPGLAGAKETQYF; CDR3 DNA: TGTGCCAGCTCACGACCGGGACTAGCGGGGGCTAAAGAGACCCAGTACTTC; clone size: many; V gene: TRBV18; J gene: TRBJ2-5; D gene: TRBD2
CDR3 protein: CASSREWGHGTYEQYF; CDR3 DNA: TGTGCCAGCAGCCGGGAATGGGGACACGGCACCTACGAGCAGTACTTC; clone size: -; V gene: TRBV5-8; J gene: TRBJ2-7; D gene: -
CDR3 protein: CASSLDQTPPYF; CDR3 DNA: TGTGCCAGCAGCTTAGACCAAACCCCTCCGTACTTC; clone size: -; V gene: TRBV11-2; J gene: TRBJ2-4; D gene: -
CDR3 protein: CAISETGAQETQYF; CDR3 DNA: TGTGCCATCAGTGAGACCGGGGCTCAAGAGACCCAGTACTTC; clone size: few; V gene: TRBV10-3; J gene: TRBJ2-5; D gene: -
CDR3 protein: CASSPWDRVGQPQHF; CDR3 DNA: TGTGCCAGCAGCCCGTGGGACAGGGTCGGTCAGCCCCAGCATTTT; clone size: few; V gene: TRBV7-9; J gene: TRBJ1-5; D gene: TRBD1
CDR3 protein: CASSSPTTTYEQYF; CDR3 DNA: TGTGCCAGCAGCTCACCAACTACCACCTACGAGCAGTACTTC; clone size: -; V gene: TRBV7-9; J gene: TRBJ2-7; D gene: -
CDR3 protein: CASSYSASSSYEQYF; CDR3 DNA: TGTGCCAGCAGTTACTCGGCTAGCAGTAGCTACGAGCAGTACTTC; clone size: -; V gene: TRBV6-5; J gene: TRBJ2-7; D gene: -
CDR3 protein: CASSWVGGETQYF; CDR3 DNA: TGCGCCAGCTCCTGGGTGGGGGGGGAGACCCAGTACTTC; clone size: -; V gene: TRBV4-1; J gene: TRBJ2-5; D gene: TRBD2
CDR3 protein: CASSPWGRGTQYF; CDR3 DNA: TGTGCCAGCAGTCCCTGGGGGCGGGGGACCCAGTACTTC; clone size: -; V gene: TRBV27; J gene: TRBJ2-5; D gene: -
CDR3 protein: CAWSYDRKNEQFF; CDR3 DNA: TGTGCCTGGAGTTACGACAGGAAGAATGAGCAGTTCTTC; clone size: few; V gene: TRBV30; J gene: TRBJ2-1; D gene: -
CDR3 protein: CTFMGEPAYGYTF; CDR3 DNA: TGCACTTTCATGGGGGAGCCGGCGTATGGCTACACCTTC; clone size: -; V gene: TRBV29-1; J gene: TRBJ1-2; D gene: -
CDR3 protein: CAWSGSSNQPQHF; CDR3 DNA: TGTGCCTGGAGTGGCAGCTCGAATCAGCCCCAGCATTTT; clone size: few; V gene: TRBV30; J gene: TRBJ1-5; D gene: -
CDR3 protein: CASSVGRTSVGELFF; CDR3 DNA: TGTGCCAGCAGCGTAGGGCGGACTAGCGTCGGGGAGCTGTTTTTT; clone size: -; V gene: TRBV9; J gene: TRBJ2-2; D gene: TRBD2
CDR3 protein: CASRLAMTKNIQYF; CDR3 DNA: TGTGCCAGCAGGCTAGCGATGACCAAAAACATTCAGTACTTC; clone size: -; V gene: TRBV5-6; J gene: TRBJ2-4; D gene: -
CDR3 protein: CSVEDPIGGGAAEKLFF; CDR3 DNA: TGCAGCGTTGAAGATCCTATCGGGGGGGGCGCAGCTGAAAAACTGTTTTTT; clone size: -; V gene: TRBV29-1; J gene: TRBJ1-4; D gene: -
CDR3 protein: CASSLSREGGYTF; CDR3 DNA: TGTGCCAGCAGCTTGTCCAGGGAAGGAGGCTACACCTTC; clone size: -; V gene: TRBV7-3; J gene: TRBJ1-2; D gene: -
CDR3 protein: CSAGRGNEQFF; CDR3 DNA: TGCAGTGCGGGAAGGGGTAATGAGCAGTTCTTC; clone size: few; V gene: TRBV20-1; J gene: TRBJ2-1; D gene: -
CDR3 protein: CASRRDGGDTQYF; CDR3 DNA: TGTGCCAGCAGAAGGGACGGCGGAGATACGCAGTATTTT; clone size: -; V gene: TRBV25-1; J gene: TRBJ2-3; D gene: -
CDR3 protein: CAWSVRQGNEKLFF; CDR3 DNA: TGTGCCTGGAGTGTTCGGCAGGGGAACGAAAAACTGTTTTTT; clone size: -; V gene: TRBV30; J gene: TRBJ1-4; D gene: -
CDR3 protein: CASSPPSGGSNEQFF; CDR3 DNA: TGTGCCAGCAGCCCACCTAGCGGGGGGAGCAATGAGCAGTTCTTC; clone size: -; V gene: TRBV7-9; J gene: TRBJ2-1; D gene: TRBD2
CDR3 protein: CASSVSGPSYEQYF; CDR3 DNA: TGTGCCAGCAGCGTATCCGGCCCCTCCTACGAGCAGTACTTC; clone size: -; V gene: TRBV9; J gene: TRBJ2-7; D gene: -
CDR3 protein: CAWSLGDGSYEQYF; CDR3 DNA: TGTGCCTGGAGCCTAGGGGACGGATCCTACGAGCAGTACTTC; clone size: -; V gene: TRBV30; J gene: TRBJ2-7; D gene: -
CDR3 protein: CASSLSGQTEAFF; CDR3 DNA: TGTGCCAGCAGCTTATCAGGGCAGACTGAAGCTTTCTTT; clone size: -; V gene: TRBV7-3; J gene: TRBJ1-1; D gene: -
CDR3 protein: CASSPTTTNQPQHF; CDR3 DNA: TGTGCCAGCAGTCCGACGACGACTAATCAGCCCCAGCATTTT; clone size: few; V gene: TRBV27; J gene: TRBJ1-5; D gene: -
CDR3 protein: CASSLPSGSLYEQYF; CDR3 DNA: TGCGCCAGCAGCTTGCCTAGCGGGAGCCTCTACGAGCAGTACTTC; clone size: -; V gene: TRBV5-1; J gene: TRBJ2-7; D gene: TRBD2
CDR3 protein: CAWSSGTPGGDEQYF; CDR3 DNA: TGTGCCTGGAGTTCCGGGACCCCGGGTGGCGACGAGCAGTACTTC; clone size: -; V gene: TRBV30; J gene: TRBJ2-7; D gene: -
CDR3 protein: CASSEAGADTQYF; CDR3 DNA: TGTGCCAGCAGCGAAGCGGGGGCAGATACGCAGTATTTT; clone size: many; V gene: TRBV7-9; J gene: TRBJ2-3; D gene: TRBD2
CDR3 protein: CAWGAGGNQPQHF; CDR3 DNA: TGTGCCTGGGGTGCGGGGGGCAATCAGCCCCAGCATTTT; clone size: few; V gene: TRBV30; J gene: TRBJ1-5; D gene: -
CDR3 protein: CSVTGYQETQYF; CDR3 DNA: TGCAGCGTCACAGGGTACCAAGAGACCCAGTACTTC; clone size: -; V gene: TRBV29-1; J gene: TRBJ2-5; D gene: -
CDR3 protein: CASSNPGLAVAGELFF; CDR3 DNA: TGTGCCAGCAGCAACCCGGGACTAGCGGTAGCCGGGGAGCTGTTTTTT; clone size: few; V gene: TRBV13; J gene: TRBJ2-2; D gene: TRBD2
CDR3 protein: CASSEGPEIYEQYF; CDR3 DNA: TGTGCCAGCAGCGAAGGACCGGAAATCTACGAGCAGTACTTC; clone size: -; V gene: TRBV7-6; J gene: TRBJ2-7; D gene: -
CDR3 protein: CASSQVGVTGDSGANVLTF; CDR3 DNA: TGTGCCAGCAGCCAAGTCGGGGTCACAGGGGACTCTGGGGCCAACGTCCTGACTTTC; clone size: -; V gene: TRBV9; J gene: TRBJ2-6; D gene: TRBD1
CDR3 protein: CASSFRAITEAFF; CDR3 DNA: TGTGCCAGCAGCTTCAGGGCGATCACTGAAGCTTTCTTT; clone size: -; V gene: TRBV5-4; J gene: TRBJ1-1; D gene: -
CDR3 protein: CSVPAPGSVTDTQYF; CDR3 DNA: TGCAGCGTCCCCGCCCCAGGTTCCGTCACAGATACGCAGTATTTT; clone size: few; V gene: TRBV29-1; J gene: TRBJ2-3; D gene: -
CDR3 protein: CASSNRRTGVFF; CDR3 DNA: TGTGCCAGCTCAAATAGGCGGACAGGGGTGTTCTTC; clone size: -; V gene: TRBV7-2; J gene: TRBJ2-1; D gene: TRBD1
CDR3 protein: CAWSEGLAGGSTQYF; CDR3 DNA: TGTGCCTGGAGTGAAGGTCTAGCGGGGGGATCTACGCAGTATTTT; clone size: few; V gene: TRBV30; J gene: TRBJ2-3; D gene: TRBD2
CDR3 protein: CASSPVNRVETEAFF; CDR3 DNA: TGTGCCAGCAGCCCGGTGAACAGGGTGGAGACTGAAGCTTTCTTT; clone size: -; V gene: TRBV5-5; J gene: TRBJ1-1; D gene: -
CDR3 protein: CASSLNRGSYEQYF; CDR3 DNA: TGTGCCAGCAGCTTAAACAGGGGGTCCTACGAGCAGTACTTC; clone size: -; V gene: TRBV5-5; J gene: TRBJ2-7; D gene: TRBD1
CDR3 protein: CASTRGPQEAFF; CDR3 DNA: TGTGCCAGCACCCGAGGGCCGCAGGAAGCTTTCTTT; clone size: many; V gene: TRBV2; J gene: TRBJ1-1; D gene: -
CDR3 protein: CASSMTGLNVLTF; CDR3 DNA: TGTGCCAGCAGCATGACAGGGCTCAACGTCCTGACTTTC; clone size: -; V gene: TRBV7-9; J gene: TRBJ2-6; D gene: TRBD1
CDR3 protein: CSVSGGGTDTQYF; CDR3 DNA: TGCAGCGTTTCCGGCGGGGGCACAGATACGCAGTATTTT; clone size: few; V gene: TRBV29-1; J gene: TRBJ2-3; D gene: -
CDR3 protein: CATSDGMGQEHEQYF; CDR3 DNA: TGTGCCACCAGCGACGGGATGGGACAGGAGCACGAGCAGTACTTC; clone size: -; V gene: TRBV15; J gene: TRBJ2-7; D gene: TRBD1
CDR3 protein: CASRTANYGYTF; CDR3 DNA: TGTGCCAGCAGGACAGCTAACTATGGCTACACCTTC; clone size: -; V gene: TRBV25-1; J gene: TRBJ1-2; D gene: -
CDR3 protein: CASSATPGGYEQFF; CDR3 DNA: TGCGCCAGCAGCGCTACACCCGGGGGCTATGAGCAGTTCTTC; clone size: few; V gene: TRBV5-1; J gene: TRBJ2-1; D gene: -
CDR3 protein: CASSLGFPGQQYF; CDR3 DNA: TGTGCCAGCAGCTTGGGGTTTCCGGGGCAACAGTACTTC; clone size: -; V gene: TRBV7-2; J gene: TRBJ2-7; D gene: -
CDR3 protein: CASSRTGTGDQPQHF; CDR3 DNA: TGCGCCAGCAGCCGAACCGGGACAGGTGATCAGCCCCAGCATTTT; clone size: -; V gene: TRBV5-1; J gene: TRBJ1-5; D gene: TRBD1
CDR3 protein: CAWSTTGFTEAFF; CDR3 DNA: TGTGCCTGGAGTACGACAGGGTTCACTGAAGCTTTCTTT; clone size: -; V gene: TRBV30; J gene: TRBJ1-1; D gene: TRBD1
CDR3 protein: CASSSEGLAYTGELFF; CDR3 DNA: TGTGCCAGCAGCTCCGAGGGACTAGCGTACACCGGGGAGCTGTTTTTT; clone size: -; V gene: TRBV13; J gene: TRBJ2-2; D gene: TRBD2
CDR3 protein: CASSTGATGNTIYF; CDR3 DNA: TGTGCCAGTAGTACAGGGGCGACTGGAAACACCATATATTTT; clone size: -; V gene: TRBV19; J gene: TRBJ1-3; D gene: -
CDR3 protein: CATSRDGQGPNYGYTF; CDR3 DNA: TGTGCCACCAGCAGAGATGGGCAGGGCCCTAACTATGGCTACACCTTC; clone size: -; V gene: TRBV15; J gene: TRBJ1-2; D gene: -